What follows are 30 T cell receptor beta chains derived from one specimen sequenced in a study of cytomegalovirus exposure and HLA in healthy donors. Primers included in the PCR were 60 Vbeta and 13 Jbeta primers. Assay used: immunoSEQ multiplex PCR; TCRdb lists only in-frame clones, some missing. The sample consists of roughly 160,000 clones, roughly 80% of them appearing once. The source material was PBMCs. Receptor source: a woman in her thirties or forties in good health and CMV-seropositive.

This sequence joins TRBV28 and TRBJ2-7; D might be TRBD1 (6 bases). V gave up 3 bases and J gave up 4 bases, with 16 bases separating them. Germline V gives CDR1 MDHEN, CDR2 SYDVKM. The CDR3 consists of 15 residues. The CDR3 bases are TGTGCCAGCAGTTTCCCCGGGGACACGAGATACGAGCAGTACTTC. Translated: CASSFPGDTRYEQYF.

This clone appeared a single time. This chain links TRBV30 with TRBJ2-5; the match to TRBD2 covers 12 bases. CDR1 and CDR2 from the germline V gene are GTSNPN and SVGIG (reference sequence). The junction had 13 bases not matched to a gene; V was cut back by 5 bases and J by 3 bases. This CDR3 is built from 17 residues. This CDR3 reads CAWGSGLAGGNKETQYF. The CDR3, as DNA: TGTGCCTGGGGCTCGGGACTAGCGGGCGGAAATAAAGAGACCCAGTACTTC.

The chain couples TRBV6-5 to TRBJ2-7; no firm D call. Germline V gene data show CDR1 as MNHEY and CDR2 as SVGAGI. V lost 2 bases, J lost 1 base, and 3 bases lay in between. The CDR3 has 12 residues. CDR3 sequence: CASSYRSYEQYF. For the CDR3, the DNA is TGTGCCAGCAGTTACCGTTCCTACGAGCAGTACTTC.

This chain uses TRBV5-1 with TRBJ2-7; 7 nucleotides align to TRBD2. Germline V lookup: CDR1 SGHRS, CDR2 YFSETQ. The V gene end was trimmed by 0 bases and the J gene end by 2 bases; junction bases not matched to a gene: 8. The CDR3 length is 16 residues. CDR3 DNA sequence: TGCGCCAGCAGCTTGGCCACTAGCGTGCCTCCCTACGAGCAGTACTTC. Protein sequence: CASSLATSVPPYEQYF.

The chain couples TRBV30 to TRBJ2-7, with D possibly being TRBD2 (5 bases). Germline assignment: CDR1 GTSNPN and CDR2 SVGIG (reference sequence). The CDR3 is 12 residues long. With 4 bases removed from V and 3 bases from J, the gap between germline ends came to 10 bases. The CDR3 DNA is TGTGCCTGGAATAGCGCCGACTACGAGCAGTACTTC. Its translation is CAWNSADYEQYF. Full variable domain (remainder filled in from reference TRBV30 and TRBJ2-7): SQTIHQWPATLVQPVGSPLSLECTVEGTSNPNLYWYRQAAGRGLQLLFYSVGIGQISSEVPQNLSASRPQDRQFILSSKKLLLSDSGFYLCAWNSADYEQYFGPGTRLTVT.

Concerning this clone itself: Germline and junction disagree at one end, which may indicate a read error. The chain employs TRBV7-7 and TRBJ1-4; D perhaps matches TRBD1 (5 bases). Germline CDR1 is SSHAT and CDR2 is FNYEAQ (reference sequence). CDR3 length equals 15 residues. The CDR3 region has the DNA TGTGCTAGCAGCCCACGGGAGGGGTTCAATGAAAAACTGTTTTTT. Protein product: CASSPREGFNEKLFF.

The chain couples TRBV27 to TRBJ2-2; D is unclear. V was clipped by 2 bases and J by 1 base, with 5 bases between them. The V gene's germline CDR1 is MNHEY and CDR2 SMNVEV (reference sequence). This CDR3 comprises 14 residues. CDR3 amino acids: CASSLGQNTGELFF. CDR3 nucleotides: TGTGCCAGCAGTTTAGGGCAGAACACCGGGGAGCTGTTTTTT.

This chain links TRBV5-1 with TRBJ2-2; D uncertain. Per germline, CDR1 SGHRS and CDR2 YFSETQ. The V gene lost 2 bases and the J gene lost 0 bases, with 11 bases spanning the gap. This CDR3 has 16 residues. The DNA of the CDR3 is TGCGCCAGCAGCTTCGCGCAATCCCCGAACACCGGGGAGCTGTTTTTT. This translates into CASSFAQSPNTGELFF.

The gene calls are TRBV2 and TRBJ2-1; TRBD2 matches 10 bases. The CDR3 has 14 residues. CDR1 is SNHLY, CDR2 FYNNEI, per germline. The J segment lost 8 bases and the V segment lost 6 bases, leaving 7 bases of the junction unmatched. The CDR3 sequence is CASRKREGLDEQFF. CDR3 nucleotide sequence: TGTGCCAGCAGGAAGCGGGAGGGCCTCGATGAGCAGTTCTTC. Supplemented by reference TRBV2 and TRBJ2-1, the full variable domain reads EPEVTQTPSHQVTQMGQEVILRCVPISNHLYFYWYRQILGQKVEFLVSFYNNEISEKSEIFDDQFSVERPDGSNFTLKIRSTKLEDSAMYFCASRKREGLDEQFFGPGTRLTVL.

V and J are TRBV6-5 and TRBJ1-1; D unclear. The length of the CDR3 is 13 residues. The ends were cut back, 0 bases at V and 3 bases at J, with 5 bases in the middle. CDR1 is MNHEY, CDR2 SVGAGI, per germline. In DNA, the CDR3 is TGTGCCAGCAGTTACTCGCAGGACACTGAAGCTTTCTTT. Its protein is CASSYSQDTEAFF.

V gene TRBV28 combines with J gene TRBJ2-7; D ambiguous. Germline V gene lookup returns CDR1 MDHEN and CDR2 SYDVKM. The CDR3 consists of 12 residues. Trimming left V 2 bases short and J 3 bases short, with 5 bases between. CDR3 DNA sequence: TGTGCCAGCAGTTTAGGGCACTACGAGCAGTACTTC. This codes for CASSLGHYEQYF. Filled out from reference TRBV28 and TRBJ2-7, the complete variable domain reads DVKVTQSSRYLVKRTGEKVFLECVQDMDHENMFWYRQDPGLGLRLIYFSYDVKMKEKGDIPEGYSVSREKKERFSLILESASTNQTSMYLCASSLGHYEQYFGPGTRLTVT.

The chain recombines TRBV29-1 with TRBJ2-4; the D gene is possibly TRBD2 (5 bases). Trimming shortened V by 0 bases and J by 5 bases, and 11 bases separated the two germline ends. Germline V gene data show CDR1 as SQVTM and CDR2 as ANQGSEA. This CDR3 has 14 amino acids. This CDR3 is CSVEDRGLENIQYF. The CDR3 bases are TGCAGCGTTGAAGATCGAGGGCTGGAAAACATTCAGTACTTC.

This chain joins TRBV6-1 and TRBJ1-1; TRBD1 matches at 8 bases. V lost 11 bases to trimming and J lost 4 bases; unmatched junction nucleotides: 9. CDR3 length: 13 amino acids. Germline lookup yields CDR1 MNHNS and CDR2 SASEGT. The CDR3 DNA follows: TGTGCCTGCCAAGGGACAGGCTTCACTGAAGCTTTCTTT. Its translation is CACQGTGFTEAFF.

This clone was observed a single time. The V and J genes are TRBV15 and TRBJ1-5, with D unresolved. V lost 4 bases to trimming and J lost 2 bases, with 12 bases between them. From germline, CDR1 is LNHNV and CDR2 YYDKDF (reference sequence). The CDR3 is made up of 15 amino acids. The chain's CDR3 is CATSISASGNQPQHF. CDR3 DNA: TGTGCCACCAGCATCAGCGCCTCGGGCAATCAGCCCCAGCATTTT.

V usage is TRBV5-1 and J usage is TRBJ1-1; the match to TRBD1 covers 9 bases. The CDR3 loop spans 14 amino acids. V lost 5 bases to trimming and J lost 6 bases; unmatched junction nucleotides: 8. Germline V CDR1 and CDR2: SGHRS, YFSETQ. The DNA for the CDR3 is TGCGCCAGCAGGTTCGGAACAGGGGGCCCTGAAGCTTTCTTT. It specifies CASRFGTGGPEAFF.

The chain is built from TRBV7-3 and TRBJ2-1; D perhaps matches TRBD2 (5 bases). Germline CDR1 SGHTA, CDR2 FQGTGA. V was clipped by 5 bases and J by 7 bases, with 12 bases between them. This CDR3 contains 13 residues. As DNA, the CDR3 is TGTGCCAGCAGCCCCCGGACTGGGAATGAGCAGTTCTTC. Amino acid sequence: CASSPRTGNEQFF.

The chain is built from TRBV28 and TRBJ1-5; possible D gene TRBD1, 5 bases. The CDR3 consists of 13 residues. Germline CDR1 MDHEN, CDR2 SYDVKM. Trimming took 7 bases from V and 3 from J, leaving 10 bases between them. CDR3 DNA sequence: TGTGCCAGCAAGGGGCCGATCAATCAGCCCCAGCATTTT. This encodes CASKGPINQPQHF.

As DNA, the CDR3 is TGTGCCTCTTCAGCGGGAGGGAGGTACGAGCAGTACTTC. Protein: CASSAGGRYEQYF. The chain couples TRBV28 to TRBJ2-7; 10 bases match TRBD2. Germline loops: CDR1 MDHEN, CDR2 SYDVKM. The CDR3 is 13 residues long. V dropped 11 bases and J dropped 4; count of bases not matched to a gene: 8.

The rearrangement joins TRBV11-2 to TRBJ2-3, with TRBD2 identical over 8 bases. The CDR3 totals 16 residues. After removal of 2 bases from V and 2 bases from J, the junction contained 6 bases not matched to a gene. CDR1 is SGHAT and CDR2 is FQNNGV in the germline V gene. The CDR3 protein is CASSLSAGEPTDTQYF. The CDR3 nucleotides are TGTGCCAGCAGCTTATCAGCGGGAGAGCCCACAGATACGCAGTATTTT.

V and J are TRBV2 and TRBJ1-5; no reliable D call. V lost 4 bases and J 7 bases, leaving 8 bases between the germline ends. The V gene's germline CDR1 is SNHLY and CDR2 FYNNEI. The CDR3 consists of 12 residues. The CDR3 reads CASSGEEQPQHF. DNA of the CDR3: TGTGCCAGCAGTGGTGAGGAGCAGCCCCAGCATTTT. Based on the CDR3 plus reference TRBV2 and TRBJ1-5, the full variable domain is EPEVTQTPSHQVTQMGQEVILRCVPISNHLYFYWYRQILGQKVEFLVSFYNNEISEKSEIFDDQFSVERPDGSNFTLKIRSTKLEDSAMYFCASSGEEQPQHFGDGTRLSIL.

V and J are TRBV28 and TRBJ1-3; 10 bases are shared with TRBD1. V was clipped by 6 bases and J by 2 bases; unmatched bases: 4. Per germline, CDR1 MDHEN and CDR2 SYDVKM. The CDR3 is made up of 15 amino acids. This CDR3 reads CASSKTGGAGNTIYF. CDR3 coding DNA: TGTGCCAGCAGCAAGACAGGGGGCGCTGGAAACACCATATATTTT. The full variable domain, its missing parts supplied by reference TRBV28 and TRBJ1-3, is DVKVTQSSRYLVKRTGEKVFLECVQDMDHENMFWYRQDPGLGLRLIYFSYDVKMKEKGDIPEGYSVSREKKERFSLILESASTNQTSMYLCASSKTGGAGNTIYFGEGSWLTVV.

In this sample, this clone turned up once. This chain connects TRBV5-4 to TRBJ2-2; 8 nucleotides align to TRBD1. The length of the CDR3 is 15 residues. Germline V gives CDR1 SGHNT, CDR2 YYREEE (reference sequence). V trimming: 0 bases; J trimming: 5 bases; junction bases outside the gene matches: 3. CDR3 in DNA: TGTGCCAGCAGCTTGGACAGGGGGAGTACCGGGGAGCTGTTTTTT. This translates into CASSLDRGSTGELFF.

The CDR3 sequence: CASTFPEGSRETQYF. The CDR3 DNA is TGTGCCAGCACCTTCCCAGAAGGGAGCCGAGAGACCCAGTACTTC. This chain uses TRBV28 with TRBJ2-5; tentative D call: TRBD2 (5 bases). Looked up from germline, CDR1 is MDHEN and CDR2 is SYDVKM. The CDR3 consists of 15 residues. With 7 bases removed from V and 4 bases from J, the gap between germline ends came to 19 bases.

The chain combines TRBV29-1 with TRBJ2-1; 15 bases are shared with TRBD2. Germline V CDR1 and CDR2: SQVTM, ANQGSEA. The V and J ends lost 5 bases and 0 bases, in that order; junction bases with no gene match: 14. This CDR3 spans 20 amino acids. The CDR3 here is CSVWTSGRASPGTSYNEQFF. The DNA for the CDR3 is TGCAGCGTTTGGACTAGCGGGAGGGCGTCACCGGGAACCTCCTACAATGAGCAGTTCTTC.

The rearrangement links TRBV18 to TRBJ2-3; 11 bases are shared with TRBD2. The length of the CDR3 is 16 residues. Per germline, CDR1 KGHSH and CDR2 LQKENI. The V and J ends lost 6 bases and 6 bases, in that order; junction bases with no gene match: 11. The CDR3 spells CASSPGLAVYEDTQYF. The DNA of the CDR3 is TGTGCCAGCTCCCCGGGACTAGCGGTTTATGAGGATACGCAGTATTTT. The variable domain in full, completed from reference TRBV18 and TRBJ2-3, reads NAGVMQNPRHLVRRRGQEARLRCSPMKGHSHVYWYRQLPEEGLKFMVYLQKENIIDESGMPKERFSAEFPKEGPSILRIQQVVRGDSAAYFCASSPGLAVYEDTQYFGPGTRLTVL.

The chain combines TRBV5-4 with TRBJ2-6; no clear D. CDR1 and CDR2 (germline): SGHNT, YYREEE (reference sequence). The CDR3 covers 18 residues. The ends were cut back, 4 bases at V and 4 bases at J, with 21 bases in the middle. The CDR3 loop reads CASSRYERWAAGANVLTF. For the CDR3, the DNA is TGTGCCAGCAGCCGGTATGAACGCTGGGCTGCCGGGGCCAACGTCCTGACTTTC.

This clone has more than one count but fewer than ten. This chain links TRBV7-2 with TRBJ1-5, with D possibly being TRBD1 (6 bases). The CDR3 has 15 residues. Germline V gene lookup returns CDR1 SGHTA and CDR2 FQGNSA. V lost 1 base and J lost 6, with 13 bases in between. Here the CDR3 DNA reads TGTGCCAGCAGCTTAGGTCTAGGGGGAGCTCAGCCCCAGCATTTT. Translation gives CASSLGLGGAQPQHF.

This clone was counted a few times. The chain has TRBV6-1 and TRBJ2-6, with 8 bases lining up with TRBD1. With V trimmed by 2 bases and J by 2 bases, 14 bases remained unmatched. This CDR3 spans 20 amino acids. Germline CDR1 MNHNS, CDR2 SASEGT. The CDR3 coding sequence is TGTGCCAGCAGTGAACGCCCGGTGGACAGGGTAAGAGCTGGGGCCAACGTCCTGACTTTC. Its protein product is CASSERPVDRVRAGANVLTF.

This rearrangement joins TRBV28 to TRBJ1-2; D not resolved. Germline assignment: CDR1 MDHEN and CDR2 SYDVKM. Trimming removed 4 bases from V and 3 bases from J, with 6 bases in between. The CDR3 is made up of 12 amino acids. This chain's CDR3 is CASSSRHYGYTF. In nucleotides, the CDR3 is TGTGCCAGCAGTTCGCGGCACTATGGCTACACCTTC.

In its sample, this clone was seen a few times. This chain joins TRBV28 and TRBJ2-5, with D possibly being TRBD2 (6 bases). The CDR3 length is 16 residues. The germline V and J ends were trimmed by 6 bases and 1 base, with 18 bases remaining between them. Germline CDR1 reads MDHEN; CDR2 reads SYDVKM. The CDR3: CASRKSRTITQETQYF. The CDR3 DNA follows: TGTGCCAGCAGAAAATCTCGGACTATAACCCAAGAGACCCAGTACTTC.